The 18 T cell receptor beta chains listed next were all sequenced from one sample in a study of cytomegalovirus exposure and HLA in healthy donors. PCR amplification relied on 60 Vbeta primers (plus 13 Jbeta primers). Repertoires were generated with immunoSEQ multiplex PCR, while TCRdb's copy carries only in-frame clones and drops some. The table lists some 180,000 clones, around 80% of them singletons. Sequenced material: PBMCs. These receptor sequences come from a girl aged 2-15 years in good health and CMV-seropositive.

In its sample, this clone was seen once. J is TRBJ2-3 and V is TRBV10-2; maybe TRBD1 (5 bases). This CDR3 has 13 residues. In germline, CDR1 is WSHSY, CDR2 SAAADI. Between the trimmed V and J ends, which lost 2 bases and 8 bases, there was a span of 11 bases. As DNA, the CDR3 is TGCGCCAGCAGTGAGCGGACAAGCTCTACGCAGTATTTT. Amino acid sequence: CASSERTSSTQYF.

This chain joins TRBV25-1 and TRBJ2-3; 10 nucleotides agree with TRBD2. In germline, CDR1 is MGHDK, CDR2 SYGVNS. The J segment lost 1 base and the V segment lost 6 bases, leaving 7 bases of the junction unmatched. This CDR3 has 16 residues. CDR3 coding DNA: TGTGCCAGCAGGAAGTATGGGACTAGCGGCACAGATACGCAGTATTTT. Residues: CASRKYGTSGTDTQYF.

The chain employs TRBV11-2 and TRBJ2-7; 11 bases are shared with TRBD2. The CDR3 contains 18 residues. With 1 base clipped from V and 2 bases from J, the junction kept 10 bases outside the gene matches. The germline CDR1 and CDR2 sequences are SGHAT and FQNNGV. CDR3: CASSLGGTSGRWAYEQYF. The CDR3 DNA reads TGTGCCAGCAGCTTAGGGGGGACTAGCGGCCGTTGGGCCTACGAGCAGTACTTC.

The chain combines TRBV19 with TRBJ2-5; D perhaps matches TRBD1 (6 bases). Trimming removed 4 bases from V and 6 bases from J, with 12 bases in between. The CDR3 contains 13 residues. Germline V gene sequence: CDR1 LNHDA, CDR2 SQIVND (reference sequence). DNA of the CDR3: TGTGCCAGTAGTAAAGACAGGTTACAGACCCAGTACTTC. Amino acids: CASSKDRLQTQYF.

The rearrangement joins TRBV18 to TRBJ2-7; weak D call: TRBD1 (6 bases). Germline-derived CDR1 and CDR2 are KGHSH and LQKENI. Trimming pared 3 bases from V and 3 bases from J, leaving 9 bases between. The CDR3 sequence is 13 residues long. Written as DNA, the CDR3 is TGTGCCAGCTCACCTGGGGACAACTACGAGCAGTACTTC. Translated, it gives CASSPGDNYEQYF.

The chain carries TRBV28 and TRBJ2-2; 11 bases are a match to TRBD2. The V segment lost 6 bases and the J segment 6 bases; nucleotides outside the gene matches: 0. Germline V CDR1 and CDR2: MDHEN, SYDVKM. There are 13 residues in the CDR3. In nucleotides, the CDR3 is TGTGCCAGCAGACTAGCGGGAGCCGGGGAGCTGTTTTTT. It yields the protein CASRLAGAGELFF.

This clone is a singleton in its sample. The chain combines TRBV5-6 with TRBJ2-7; 11 bases map to TRBD2. With 3 bases clipped from V and 4 bases from J, the junction kept 3 bases outside the gene matches. The length of the CDR3 is 14 residues. Germline CDR1 is SGHDT and CDR2 is YYEEEE. CDR3 loop: CASSYGLAGYEQYF. CDR3 DNA: TGTGCCAGCAGCTACGGACTAGCGGGTTACGAGCAGTACTTC.

In its sample, this clone was seen many times. This chain joins TRBV5-1 and TRBJ2-1, with 8 bases aligning to TRBD1. V shed 3 bases, J shed 9 bases, and the junction held 5 bases outside the gene matches. Germline V gene data show CDR1 as SGHRS and CDR2 as YFSETQ. The CDR3 runs to 13 residues. The CDR3 spells CASSYGQGTEQFF. The CDR3 coding sequence is TGCGCCAGCAGCTACGGACAGGGAACTGAGCAGTTCTTC.

The chain couples TRBV7-3 to TRBJ2-3, with D tentatively TRBD1 (5 bases). This CDR3 comprises 13 residues. Germline V CDR1 and CDR2: SGHTA, FQGTGA. Trimming shortened V by 2 bases and J by 6 bases, and 9 bases separated the two germline ends. CDR3 region: CASSLGAWDTQYF. The CDR3 DNA reads as TGTGCCAGCAGCTTAGGGGCTTGGGATACGCAGTATTTT.

This clone has just a few counts. This sequence joins TRBV23-1 and TRBJ1-5; possibly TRBD1 for D (6 bases). TRBV23-1 is an open reading frame whose function is uncertain. V was clipped by 8 bases and J by 3 bases, with 14 bases between them. The CDR3 is 14 amino acids. The CDR3 reads CASCDGQLNQPQHF. CDR3 DNA: TGCGCCAGCTGCGACGGACAGCTCAATCAGCCCCAGCATTTT.

The rearrangement uses TRBV5-1 and TRBJ1-3; D is perhaps TRBD1 (5 bases). Germline V lookup: CDR1 SGHRS, CDR2 YFSETQ. The CDR3 has 14 amino acids. V gave up 0 bases and J gave up 4 bases, with 8 bases separating them. The CDR3 coding sequence is TGCGCCAGCAGCTTGGTCGCAGGGGGAAACACCATATATTTT. It yields the protein CASSLVAGGNTIYF.

The rearrangement links TRBV6-5 to TRBJ2-7; tentative D call: TRBD1 (6 bases). This CDR3 is built from 13 residues. V was shortened by 5 bases and J by 2 bases, with 10 bases between the two germline ends. Per the germline V gene, CDR1 is MNHEY and CDR2 is SVGAGI. CDR3 sequence reads: CASSLQGTYEQYF. The CDR3 region has the DNA TGTGCCAGCAGTCTACAGGGCACCTACGAGCAGTACTTC.

The chain links TRBV6-1 to TRBJ1-1; D is ambiguous. The germline V gene encodes CDR1 MNHNS and CDR2 SASEGT. The CDR3 runs to 15 residues. Trimming pared 6 bases from V and 0 bases from J, leaving 14 bases between. For the CDR3, the DNA is TGTGCCAGCAGCCCGCTTCGGGTGATGAACACTGAAGCTTTCTTT. Translated: CASSPLRVMNTEAFF.

The chain recombines TRBV2 with TRBJ1-1; possibly TRBD1 for D (5 bases). Germline CDR1 SNHLY, CDR2 FYNNEI. Trimming took 1 base from V and 3 from J, leaving 24 bases between them. The CDR3 length is 19 residues. Here the CDR3 DNA reads TGTGCCAGCAGTGAAGGGGGGAGGGGTACTTGGCGATCTGACACTGAAGCTTTCTTT. This sequence encodes CASSEGGRGTWRSDTEAFF.

This rearrangement joins TRBV18 to TRBJ1-1, with D possibly matching TRBD1 (6 bases). The CDR3 is 15 amino acids. In germline, CDR1 is KGHSH, CDR2 LQKENI. With 3 bases removed from V and 5 bases from J, the gap between germline ends came to 16 bases. The CDR3 region is CASSPPGEGRTEAFF. The CDR3 nucleotides read TGTGCCAGCTCACCTCCAGGGGAAGGTCGGACTGAAGCTTTCTTT.

A few counts support this clone. The J gene is TRBJ1-1, the V gene TRBV7-9; maybe TRBD1 (5 bases). The germline V and J ends were trimmed by 3 bases and 7 bases, with 9 bases remaining between them. This CDR3 has 12 amino acids. CDR1 and CDR2 from the germline V gene are SEHNR and FQNEAQ (reference sequence). Here the CDR3 reads CASSFRGGEAFF. The CDR3, as DNA: TGTGCCAGCAGCTTCCGGGGGGGTGAAGCTTTCTTT.

The CDR3 sequence: CASGSGQGTFTEAFF. The CDR3 nucleotides are TGTGCTAGTGGTTCTGGACAGGGGACTTTCACTGAAGCTTTCTTT. The chain has TRBV12-5 and TRBJ1-1; 9 nucleotides agree with TRBD1. The CDR3 covers 15 residues. Germline loops: CDR1 LGHNT, CDR2 FRNRAP. V shed 4 bases and J 4 bases; nucleotides not matched to a gene: 7.

V usage is TRBV5-5 and J usage is TRBJ1-1; TRBD1 is a possible D gene (6 bases). The germline V and J ends were trimmed by 4 bases and 1 base, with 11 bases remaining between them. Germline lookup yields CDR1 SGHKS and CDR2 YYEKEE (reference sequence). The CDR3 has 14 residues. The CDR3: CASSRLTGNTEAFF. The CDR3 DNA is TGTGCCAGCAGCCGACTGACAGGGAACACTGAAGCTTTCTTT.